The TCR beta chain described here comes from a study of blood T cell repertoires in COVID-19. Study as a whole: Sources were T cells, B-cell-depleted T cells, or PBMCs; the material itself was cDNA or gDNA.

This CDR3 spans 14 amino acids. The germline gives CDR1 SGHNT, CDR2 YENEEA. The V and J ends lost 5 bases and 4 bases respectively, with 12 bases between them. Per the study methods: Amplification with reference gene primers provided the estimates of nucleated cell counts. Method: immunoSEQ multiplex PCR; TCRdb's copy keeps in-frame clones and lacks some. Clone size and the V and J calls come from that table; the DNA yielded D and trimming. This table has under 130,000 clones, about 85% appearing once. Sequenced: peripheral blood. The receptor's source is a man aged 50-60 years in a cohort sampled during active COVID-19. V gene TRBV11-3 combines with J gene TRBJ1-3; D perhaps matches TRBD1 (6 bases). The CDR3 loop reads CASSPGGPGNTIYF. CDR3 DNA: TGTGCCAGCAGCCCGGGGGGGCCAGGAAACACCATATATTTT.